Here is one T cell receptor beta chain with its context. It has no known antigen specificity. Qualities for individual bases were not recorded, and no much larger clone is one base off. This sample was taken from a study of T cells in narcolepsy (dated by TCRdb to between 2017 and 2018). For context, the study as a whole: Patients with narcolepsy type 1 or type 2 (NT1, NT2) were enrolled in the study together with healthy control donors. The study sought autoreactive T cells targeting hypocretin neuron self-antigens (hypocretin, TRIB2) in narcolepsy patients, using TCR Vbeta sequencing to track clonotypes in blood and CSF.

General findings and caveats noted by the study authors: Some blood memory CD4+ repertoires from patients and controls contained no sequences matching autoreactive T cell clones. Numbers of sequenced blood memory CD4+ clonotypes were comparable, averaging about 40,000 in patients and roughly 35,000 in controls. According to the report, autoreactive clonotypes were detected serially in the blood of the same patients and of different patients, but not in healthy controls. Plots comparing CSF and blood CD4+ T cell clonotypes from the same patient highlighted HCRT-specific and TRIB2-specific autoreactive clonotypes.

The protocol used for the library was the immunoSEQ multiplex PCR assay. TCRdb provides this immuneACCESS table in a form limited to in-frame rearrangements. Some clones are lacking; in checked studies, under half of them reflect an unresolved V gene, and why the rest are absent is not known. The sample table contains some 30,000 clones; only one count was recorded for about 85% of them. More than 0.85% of the sample rests with the top ten. For TCR Vbeta sequencing, memory CD4+ T cells were sorted ex vivo from the peripheral blood of narcolepsy patients and healthy controls. The material sequenced was memory (CD45RA-) CD4+ T cells from blood. The meaning of the sample's cell subset or site label: memory T cells sorted ex vivo from peripheral blood. This TCR was sampled from a human donor in good health.

The CDR3 here reads CASSLGAGGTYEQYF. The DNA sequence is as follows: TGTGCCAGCAGCTTAGGAGCGGGGGGGACCTACGAGCAGTACTTC. The sequence joins TRBV7-9 to TRBJ2-7; 10 junctional bases match TRBD2. From the cysteine through the phenylalanine, the CDR3 covers 15 amino acids. The CDR3 DNA has 45 bases and is translated from base 1. Reading the germline V gene (reference sequence) gives CDR1 SEHNR and CDR2 FQNEAQ. Relative to germline, V is missing 1 base and J is missing 2 bases, with 2 bases of the junction outside any gene match.